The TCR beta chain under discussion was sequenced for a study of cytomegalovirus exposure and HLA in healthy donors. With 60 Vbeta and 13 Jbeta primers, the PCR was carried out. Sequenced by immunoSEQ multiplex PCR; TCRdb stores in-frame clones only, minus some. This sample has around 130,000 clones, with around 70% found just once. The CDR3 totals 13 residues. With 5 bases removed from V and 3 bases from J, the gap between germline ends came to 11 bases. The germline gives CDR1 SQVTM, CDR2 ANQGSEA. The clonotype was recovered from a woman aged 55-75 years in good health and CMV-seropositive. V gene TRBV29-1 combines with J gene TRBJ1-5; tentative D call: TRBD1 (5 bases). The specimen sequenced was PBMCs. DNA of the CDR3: TGCAGCGTTAGGAGGGGAGACAATCAGCCCCAGCATTTT. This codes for CSVRRGDNQPQHF. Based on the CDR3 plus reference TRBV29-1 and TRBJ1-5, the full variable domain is SAVISQKPSRDICQRGTSLTIQCQVDSQVTMMFWYRQQPGQSLTLIATANQGSEATYESGFVIDKFPISRPNLTFSTLTVSNMSPEDSSIYLCSVRRGDNQPQHFGDGTRLSIL.